The 9 T cell receptor beta chains listed next were all sequenced from one sample in a study of cytomegalovirus exposure and HLA in healthy donors. Researchers ran the PCR with 60 Vbeta and 13 Jbeta primers. TCRdb's table, derived via immunoSEQ multiplex PCR, lists solely in-frame clones and lacks some. This table holds fewer than 350,000 clones, around nine tenths found once. Sequencing was performed on PBMCs. These receptor sequences come from a woman aged 18-29 years in good health and CMV-seronegative.

This clone was seen just once. CDR3 DNA: TGTGCCAGCAGTGAAGTCTATCGGCTAGCGGGGGCCATCCAAGAGACCCAGTACTTC. Translated: CASSEVYRLAGAIQETQYF. The chain combines TRBV6-1 with TRBJ2-5; 10 bases match TRBD2. This CDR3 is built from 19 residues. Germline CDR1 is MNHNS and CDR2 is SASEGT. V shed 1 base, J shed 1 base, and the junction held 12 bases outside the gene matches.

V is TRBV10-3 and J is TRBJ1-6; 10 positions agree with TRBD1. The trim removed 7 bases at V and 6 bases at J, leaving 3 bases unmatched. This CDR3 has 14 amino acids. Germline V lookup: CDR1 ENHRY, CDR2 SYGVKD. Here the CDR3 reads CAITRDRGNSPLHF. In nucleotides, the CDR3 is TGTGCCATCACGCGGGACAGGGGTAATTCACCCCTCCACTTT.

The chain combines TRBV29-1 with TRBJ2-3; TRBD2 aligns across 8 bases. Germline V gene data show CDR1 as SQVTM and CDR2 as ANQGSEA. This CDR3 has 16 residues. J was trimmed by 2 bases and V by 5 bases; bases with no gene match: 12. The DNA for the CDR3 is TGCAGCGTTCCCTCGGGGGGGTGGGACACCACAGATACGCAGTATTTT. Protein product: CSVPSGGWDTTDTQYF.

This clone was picked up a small number of times. J is TRBJ2-6 and V is TRBV19; D may be TRBD1 (6 bases). The CDR3 has 15 residues. V dropped 7 bases and J dropped 3 bases, with 13 bases sitting between them. CDR1 LNHDA and CDR2 SQIVND come from the germline V gene (reference sequence). CDR3 sequence reads: CASTTTGGGANVLTF. Here the CDR3 DNA reads TGTGCCAGTACCACGACAGGAGGTGGGGCCAACGTCCTGACTTTC.

This clone has a single count. This CDR3 is CASSSQDRPSYEQYF. CDR3 nucleotides: TGTGCCAGCAGCTCTCAGGACAGGCCTTCCTACGAGCAGTACTTC. The chain uses TRBV7-8 and TRBJ2-7, with 7 bases lining up with TRBD1. The CDR3 covers 15 residues. Germline V gene data show CDR1 as SGHVS and CDR2 as FQNEAQ. V shed 4 bases and J 1 base; nucleotides not matched to a gene: 7.

This clone showed up just once. The V and J genes are TRBV2 and TRBJ1-1; unclear D gene. With 4 bases removed from V and 1 base from J, the gap between germline ends came to 16 bases. Germline CDR1 is SNHLY and CDR2 is FYNNEI. CDR3 size: 16 residues. The CDR3 nucleotides are TGTGCCAGCAGTGTATCAACAGTCTTTTCGAACACTGAAGCTTTCTTT. Amino acid sequence: CASSVSTVFSNTEAFF.

The chain couples TRBV6-6 to TRBJ2-5, with 7 bases identical to TRBD1. The CDR3 runs 15 residues. After removal of 2 bases from V and 3 bases from J, the junction contained 6 bases not matched to a gene. In germline, CDR1 is MNHNY, CDR2 SVGAGI (reference sequence). The CDR3 reads CASSYPGTAKETQYF. The CDR3 coding sequence is TGTGCCAGCAGTTACCCGGGGACAGCTAAAGAGACCCAGTACTTC.

Remarks on this clone: Other DNA sequences within the sample encode an identical CDR3. The genes are TRBV5-1 and TRBJ1-4, with D perhaps matching TRBD1 (5 bases). The CDR3 runs 15 residues. The germline CDR1 and CDR2 sequences are SGHRS and YFSETQ. V gave up 0 bases and J gave up 2 bases, with 8 bases separating them. CDR3 sequence (DNA): TGCGCCAGCAGCTTGGGCGGGGGTACTAATGAAAAACTGTTTTTT. This sequence encodes CASSLGGGTNEKLFF.

About this clone itself: Other nucleotide sequences in the sample specify the same CDR3. The V and J genes are TRBV12-5 and TRBJ2-2; D gene ambiguous. CDR3 length: 14 amino acids. Germline loops: CDR1 LGHNT, CDR2 FRNRAP. The germline V and J ends were trimmed by 0 bases and 3 bases, with 5 bases remaining between them. The CDR3 reads CASGLVLYTGELFF. CDR3 in DNA: TGTGCTAGTGGTTTGGTACTCTACACCGGGGAGCTGTTTTTT. Using reference TRBV12-5 and TRBJ2-2 for the parts outside the CDR3, the full variable domain is DARVTQTPRHKVTEMGQEVTMRCQPILGHNTVFWYRQTMMQGLELLAYFRNRAPLDDSGMPKDRFSAEMPDATLATLKIQPSEPRDSAVYFCASGLVLYTGELFFGEGSRLTVL.